This TCR beta chain was recorded in a study of PD-L1 blockade in urothelial cancer. Synthetic TCR analog templates were spiked into all PCRs individually. Profiling relied on immunoSEQ multiplex PCR, and the TCRdb table lists in-frame clones only, not all of them. The repertoire holds tens of thousands of clones, with 75% to 90% as singletons. As for time point: pretreatment peripheral blood. On this clone: Its ends do not fully match the called genes, so a read error is possible.

This CDR3 is built from 14 residues. Germline CDR1 and CDR2: LGHNA and YNFKEQ. The sequencing used PBMCs, collected around atezolizumab (anti-PD-L1) treatment. This sequence was found in a man aged 65 to 79 with urothelial cancer. V usage is TRBV4-2 and J usage is TRBJ2-5; 12 positions match TRBD1. The CDR3: CVSSGTGGEETQYF. The CDR3 coding sequence is TGTGTCAGCAGCGGGACAGGGGGCGAGGAGACCCAGTACTTC.